This TCR beta chain was retrieved from a study of blood T cell repertoires in COVID-19. Overall study: Whether acute or convalescent, the COVID-19 samples came from the United States, Italy and Spain.

Researchers sorted participants into cohorts using their self-reported clinical history. Generated by immunoSEQ multiplex PCR, the TCRdb table keeps only in-frame clones and is missing some. The sample shows 300,000 to 450,000 clones, approximately 90% of them seen only once. This clone was seen once. Germline V gives CDR1 GTSNPN, CDR2 SVGIG (reference sequence). Trimming stripped 4 bases from V and 5 bases from J, with 11 bases between. The CDR3 extends over 12 amino acids. The sample consisted of PBMCs or T cells enriched from blood (not recorded which). The chain uses TRBV30 and TRBJ1-1; a possible D gene is TRBD1 (6 bases). This receptor was obtained from a woman between 18 and 30 years old who had recovered from COVID-19. The CDR3 DNA is TGTGCCTGGAACCAGGGGATGACTGAAGCTTTCTTT. It encodes CAWNQGMTEAFF.